A selection of T cell receptor beta chains follows, all from one sample in a study of identical twins. TCRdb reprocessed the 5' RACE reads via MiXCR and lists one record per CDR3 protein. The data contain about 480,000 distinct CDR3 sequences, approximately 15% of them singletons. These records were also assigned to another study, of yellow fever vaccine responses in identical twins.

Sample: CD4+ T cells sorted from blood. The receptor set was obtained from a woman under 30 in good health. The CDR3 runs from the conserved cysteine through the conserved F or W. The D gene is left open where the match is weak. Expanded clones get a size class; other rows say once, few or many, or leave the size out.

j_call clone_size v_call d_call cdr3_aa cdr3_nt
TRBJ2-1 few TRBV28 . CASSSKRNEQFF TGTGCCAGCAGTTCCAAACGGAATGAGCAGTTCTTC
TRBJ2-1 . TRBV6-2/TRBV6-3 . CASSHSSEQFF TGTGCCAGCAGCCACTCCAGTGAGCAGTTCTTC
TRBJ2-3 . TRBV20-1 . CSARARKASDTQYF TGCAGTGCTAGAGCTCGTAAGGCTAGCGACACGCAGTATTTT
TRBJ2-5 . TRBV28 TRBD1 CASSASLRQGVQAQYF TGTGCCAGCAGTGCCTCTTTAAGACAGGGTGTCCAAGCCCAGTACTTC
TRBJ2-5 few TRBV29-1 TRBD1 CSARDRAGQTQYF TGCAGCGCCAGGGACAGGGCGGGACAGACCCAGTACTTC
TRBJ2-1 . TRBV7-6 TRBD1 CASSNGVRTGDNEQFF TGTGCCAGCAGCAACGGGGTTAGGACAGGGGACAATGAGCAGTTCTTC
TRBJ2-1 . TRBV4-1 TRBD2 CASSQAEAGLAGMSEQFF TGCGCCAGCAGCCAAGCGGAGGCGGGACTAGCGGGTATGTCTGAGCAGTTCTTC
TRBJ2-7 few TRBV11-2 . CASSEDGWYSYEQYF TGTGCCAGCAGCGAGGACGGATGGTACTCCTACGAGCAGTACTTC
TRBJ1-1 . TRBV7-2 TRBD1 CASSLQGAGTEAFF TGTGCCAGCAGCCTACAGGGGGCGGGCACTGAAGCTTTCTTT
TRBJ2-7 few TRBV3-1 . CASSQGGGEQYF TGTGCCAGCAGCCAGGGGGGCGGTGAGCAGTACTTC
TRBJ1-2 . TRBV7-9 . CASSPVGDRYTF TGTGCCAGCAGCCCCGTGGGGGACCGCTACACCTTC
TRBJ2-7 . TRBV10-2 TRBD2 CASSEMGGDLSPEQYF TGCGCCAGCAGTGAAATGGGGGGGGACCTTAGCCCCGAGCAGTACTTC
TRBJ2-7 . TRBV2 . CASHRDLGVDEQYF TGTGCCTCTCACCGGGACTTGGGTGTCGACGAGCAGTACTTC
TRBJ1-1 few TRBV6-1 TRBD1 CASRSPGQGMNTEAFF TGTGCCAGCAGGTCTCCGGGACAGGGTATGAACACTGAAGCTTTCTTT
TRBJ2-7 few TRBV7-9 TRBD1 CASSPRQGADEQYF TGTGCCAGCAGCCCCCGACAGGGGGCGGACGAGCAGTACTTC
TRBJ2-5 few TRBV7-2 TRBD2 CASSTGAGGGETQYF TGTGCCAGCAGCACCGGAGCGGGAGGGGGTGAGACCCAGTACTTC
TRBJ2-7 . TRBV3-1 TRBD2 CASSQSSTSGLKNEQYF TGTGCCAGCAGCCAATCCTCGACTAGCGGGTTAAAAAACGAGCAGTACTTC
TRBJ2-3 few TRBV11-2 . CASTLPGQITDTQYF TGTGCCAGCACCTTGCCCGGACAGATCACAGATACGCAGTATTTT
TRBJ1-2 . TRBV6-1 . CASSKLAGDGYTF TGTGCCAGCAGCAAACTCGCGGGGGATGGCTACACCTTC
TRBJ2-7 . TRBV2 TRBD1 CASSLGTGRYSYEQYF TGTGCCAGCAGTCTCGGGACAGGGCGCTACTCCTACGAGCAGTACTTC
TRBJ2-7 . TRBV7-2 TRBD1 CASSYSRGRTSYEQYF TGTGCCAGCAGCTACTCCAGGGGGCGCACCTCCTACGAGCAGTACTTC
TRBJ2-5 many TRBV6-2/TRBV6-3 . CASSRAGDQETQYF TGTGCCAGCAGTCGAGCCGGGGACCAAGAGACCCAGTACTTC